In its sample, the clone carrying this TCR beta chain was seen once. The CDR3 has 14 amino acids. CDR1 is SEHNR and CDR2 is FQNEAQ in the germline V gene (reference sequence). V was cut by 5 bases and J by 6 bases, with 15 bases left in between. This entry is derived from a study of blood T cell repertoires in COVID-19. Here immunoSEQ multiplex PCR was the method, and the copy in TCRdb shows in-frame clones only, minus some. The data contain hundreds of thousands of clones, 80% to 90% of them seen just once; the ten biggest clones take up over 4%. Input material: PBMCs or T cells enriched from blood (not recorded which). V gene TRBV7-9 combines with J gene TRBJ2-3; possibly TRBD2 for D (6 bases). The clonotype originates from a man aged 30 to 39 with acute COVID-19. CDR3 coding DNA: TGTGCCAGCAGCCCTCGACCGGGGGAGGATACGCAGTATTTT. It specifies CASSPRPGEDTQYF.